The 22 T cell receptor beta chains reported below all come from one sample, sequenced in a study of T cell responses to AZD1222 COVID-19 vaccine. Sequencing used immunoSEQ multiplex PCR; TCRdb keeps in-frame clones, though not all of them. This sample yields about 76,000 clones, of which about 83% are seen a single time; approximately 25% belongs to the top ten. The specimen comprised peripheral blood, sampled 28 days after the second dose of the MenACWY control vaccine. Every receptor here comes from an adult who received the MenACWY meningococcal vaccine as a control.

The DNA of the CDR3 is TGTGCCAGCAGAACCGCCGGCAGGGGGGTCAATCAGCCCCAGCATTTT. Amino acids: CASRTAGRGVNQPQHF. J is TRBJ1-5 and V is TRBV11-3; TRBD1 matches 7 bases. CDR1 and CDR2 (germline): SGHNT, YENEEA. J gave up 3 bases and V 6 bases, and 11 bases lay outside the gene matches. The CDR3 extends over 16 amino acids.

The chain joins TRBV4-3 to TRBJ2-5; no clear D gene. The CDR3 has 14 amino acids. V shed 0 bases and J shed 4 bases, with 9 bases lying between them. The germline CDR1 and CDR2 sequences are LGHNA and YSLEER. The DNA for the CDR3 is TGCGCCAGCAGCCAAGATCGGCGGCCAGAGACCCAGTACTTC. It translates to CASSQDRRPETQYF.

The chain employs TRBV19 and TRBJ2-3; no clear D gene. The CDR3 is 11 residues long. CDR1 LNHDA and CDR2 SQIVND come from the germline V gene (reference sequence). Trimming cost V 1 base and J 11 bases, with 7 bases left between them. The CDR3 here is CASSIGSLQYF. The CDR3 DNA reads TGTGCCAGTAGTATAGGTAGTCTGCAGTATTTT.

CDR3 nucleotides: TGTGCCAGCAGCTTGGGGCCTAACTCCTACGAGCAGTACTTC. The encoded protein is CASSLGPNSYEQYF. V is TRBV5-6 and J is TRBJ2-7; no firm D call. The V and J ends lost 0 bases and 0 bases respectively, with 7 bases between them. CDR1 is SGHDT, CDR2 YYEEEE, per germline. The CDR3 spans 14 residues.

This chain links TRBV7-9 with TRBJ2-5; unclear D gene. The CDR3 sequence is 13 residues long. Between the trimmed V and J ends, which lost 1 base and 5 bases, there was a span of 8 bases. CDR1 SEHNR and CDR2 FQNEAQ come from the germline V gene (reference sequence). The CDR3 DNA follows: TGTGCCAGCAGCTTAGGGAGTGGGGAGACCCAGTACTTC. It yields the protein CASSLGSGETQYF. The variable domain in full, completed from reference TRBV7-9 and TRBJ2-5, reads DTGVSQNPRHKITKRGQNVTFRCDPISEHNRLYWYRQTLGQGPEFLTYFQNEAQLEKSRLLSDRFSAERPKGSFSTLEIQRTEQGDSAMYLCASSLGSGETQYFGPGTRLLVL.

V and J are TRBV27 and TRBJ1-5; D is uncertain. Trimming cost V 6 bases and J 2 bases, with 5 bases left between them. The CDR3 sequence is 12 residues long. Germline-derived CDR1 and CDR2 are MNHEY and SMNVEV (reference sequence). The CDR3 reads CASRGGNQPQHF. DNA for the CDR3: TGTGCCAGCAGAGGTGGCAATCAGCCCCAGCATTTT.

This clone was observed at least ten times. Written as DNA, the CDR3 is TGTGCCAGCTCACCTGGACTAGCGAGACGGGAGACCCAGTACTTC. It specifies CASSPGLARRETQYF. The chain uses TRBV18 and TRBJ2-5, with 9 bases fitting TRBD2. The CDR3 extends over 15 amino acids. The J segment lost 5 bases and the V segment lost 3 bases, leaving 7 bases of the junction unmatched. Germline V gene sequence: CDR1 KGHSH, CDR2 LQKENI.

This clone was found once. The CDR3 sequence is CASSFSSHGYTF. The CDR3 DNA reads TGTGCCAGCAGCTTTTCCAGCCATGGCTACACCTTC. The chain uses TRBV7-2 and TRBJ1-2; no clear D. The CDR3 runs to 12 residues. The V gene lost 3 bases and the J gene lost 6 bases, with 8 bases spanning the gap. The V gene's germline CDR1 is SGHTA and CDR2 FQGNSA.

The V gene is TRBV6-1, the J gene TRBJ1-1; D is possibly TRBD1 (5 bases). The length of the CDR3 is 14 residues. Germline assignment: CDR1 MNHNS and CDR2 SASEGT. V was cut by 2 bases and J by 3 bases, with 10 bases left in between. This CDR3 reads CASSEYWGDTEAFF. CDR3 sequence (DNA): TGTGCCAGCAGTGAATATTGGGGGGACACTGAAGCTTTCTTT.

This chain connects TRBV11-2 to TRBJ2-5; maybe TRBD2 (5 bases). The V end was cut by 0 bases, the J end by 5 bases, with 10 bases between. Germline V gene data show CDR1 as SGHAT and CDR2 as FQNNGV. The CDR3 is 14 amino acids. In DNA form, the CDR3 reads TGTGCCAGCAGCTTAGATCCACAGCGGGAGACCCAGTACTTC. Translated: CASSLDPQRETQYF.

CDR3 DNA sequence: TGTGCCAGCAGCTTCGAGGACAGGGTGCACGAGCAGTACTTC. This gives the protein CASSFEDRVHEQYF. The chain has TRBV7-2 and TRBJ2-7; 8 nucleotides line up with TRBD1. With 3 bases clipped from V and 5 bases from J, the junction kept 6 bases outside the gene matches. Germline V gives CDR1 SGHTA, CDR2 FQGNSA. CDR3 size: 14 residues.

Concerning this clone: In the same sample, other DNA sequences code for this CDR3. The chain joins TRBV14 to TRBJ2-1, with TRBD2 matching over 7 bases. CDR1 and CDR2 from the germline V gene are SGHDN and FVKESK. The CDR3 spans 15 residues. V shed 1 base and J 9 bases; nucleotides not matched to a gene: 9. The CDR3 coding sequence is TGTGCCAGCAGCCAAGGGGGGGGGAGGGGTCCTGAGCAGTTCTTC. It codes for CASSQGGGRGPEQFF.

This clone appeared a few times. Here the CDR3 DNA reads TGTGCCAGCAGTGAATCTGGCCTAAATCAGCCCCAGCATTTT. It encodes CASSESGLNQPQHF. V is TRBV6-1 and J is TRBJ1-5; no definite D call. Germline V gene data show CDR1 as MNHNS and CDR2 as SASEGT. Trimming pared 2 bases from V and 4 bases from J, leaving 9 bases between. The length of the CDR3 is 14 residues.

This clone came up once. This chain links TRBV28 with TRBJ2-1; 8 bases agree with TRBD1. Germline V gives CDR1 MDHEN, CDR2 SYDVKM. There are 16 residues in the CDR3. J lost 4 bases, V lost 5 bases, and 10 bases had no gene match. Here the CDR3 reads CASSTSGTGNYNEQFF. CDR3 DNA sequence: TGTGCCAGCAGTACTTCCGGGACAGGAAATTACAATGAGCAGTTCTTC.

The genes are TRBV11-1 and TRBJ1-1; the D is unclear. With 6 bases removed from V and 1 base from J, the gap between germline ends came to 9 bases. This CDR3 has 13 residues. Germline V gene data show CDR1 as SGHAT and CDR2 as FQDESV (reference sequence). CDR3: CASSPTGNTEAFF. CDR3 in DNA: TGTGCCAGCAGTCCCACGGGGAACACTGAAGCTTTCTTT.

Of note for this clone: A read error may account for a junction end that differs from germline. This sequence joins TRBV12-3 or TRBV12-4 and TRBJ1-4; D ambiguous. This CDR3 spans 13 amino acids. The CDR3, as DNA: TGTGCCAGCAGCCTAAGCAGGAATGGAAAACTGTTTTTT. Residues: CASSLSRNGKLFF.

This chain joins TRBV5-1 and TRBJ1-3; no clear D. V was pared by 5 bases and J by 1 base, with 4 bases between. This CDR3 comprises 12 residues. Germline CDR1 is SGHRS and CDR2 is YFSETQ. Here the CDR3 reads CASRDSGNTIYF. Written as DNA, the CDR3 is TGCGCCAGCAGGGATTCTGGAAACACCATATATTTT.

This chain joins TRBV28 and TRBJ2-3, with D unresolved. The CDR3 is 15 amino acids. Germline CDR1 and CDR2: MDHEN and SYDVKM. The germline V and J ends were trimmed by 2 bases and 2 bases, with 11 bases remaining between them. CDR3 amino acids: CASSLGLHLTDTQYF. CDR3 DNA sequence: TGTGCCAGCAGTTTAGGCCTCCACCTCACAGATACGCAGTATTTT.

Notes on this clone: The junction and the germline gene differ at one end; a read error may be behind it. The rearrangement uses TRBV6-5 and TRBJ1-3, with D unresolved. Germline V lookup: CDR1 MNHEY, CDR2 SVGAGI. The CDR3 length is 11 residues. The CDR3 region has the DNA TGTGCCAGCGGGTCTGGGAACACCATATATTTT. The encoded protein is CASGSGNTIYF.

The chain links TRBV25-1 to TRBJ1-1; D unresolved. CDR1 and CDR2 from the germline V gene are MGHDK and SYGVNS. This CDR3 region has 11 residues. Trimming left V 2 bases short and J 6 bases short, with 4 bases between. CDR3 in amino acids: CASSEASEAFF. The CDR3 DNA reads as TGTGCCAGCAGTGAAGCGTCTGAAGCTTTCTTT.

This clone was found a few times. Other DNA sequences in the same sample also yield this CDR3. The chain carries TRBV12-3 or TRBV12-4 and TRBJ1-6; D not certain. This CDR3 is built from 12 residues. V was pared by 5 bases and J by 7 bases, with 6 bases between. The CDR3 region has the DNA TGTGCCAGCAGTACCGGGAATTCACCCCTCCACTTT. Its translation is CASSTGNSPLHF.

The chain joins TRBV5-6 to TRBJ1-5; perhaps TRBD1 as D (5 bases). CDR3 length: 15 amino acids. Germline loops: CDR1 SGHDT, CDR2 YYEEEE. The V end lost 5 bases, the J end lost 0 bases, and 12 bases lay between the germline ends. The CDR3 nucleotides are TGTGCCAGCAGTCGTCGGGACCATAGCAATCAGCCCCAGCATTTT. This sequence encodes CASSRRDHSNQPQHF.